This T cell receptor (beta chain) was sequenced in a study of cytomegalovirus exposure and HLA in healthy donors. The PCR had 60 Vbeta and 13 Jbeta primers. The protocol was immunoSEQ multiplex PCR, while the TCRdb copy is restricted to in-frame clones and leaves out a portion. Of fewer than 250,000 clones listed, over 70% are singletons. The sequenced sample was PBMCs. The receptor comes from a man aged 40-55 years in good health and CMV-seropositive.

Here the CDR3 reads CASSPTTGSSNTEAFF. CDR3 nucleotides: TGTGCCAGCAGTCCCACCACAGGCAGCAGTAACACTGAAGCTTTCTTT. The rearrangement joins TRBV28 to TRBJ1-1, with TRBD1 as a possible D gene (5 bases). Germline V CDR1 and CDR2: MDHEN, SYDVKM. V lost 5 bases and J lost 2, with 18 bases in between. The CDR3 sequence is 16 residues long.